Listed here are 15 T cell receptor beta chains from one sample, sequenced in a study of OX40 agonist ivuxolimab in advanced cancers. The method was immunoSEQ multiplex PCR; TCRdb's version includes in-frame clones alone and lacks a portion of them. Here the sample spans 70,000 to 90,000 clones, roughly 83% being singletons. The material was CD4+ or CD8+ T cells sorted from blood, obtained in a trial of the OX40 agonist ivuxolimab. The receptors were sampled from an adult with an advanced solid tumor such as melanoma, head and neck, liver or kidney cancer.

This clone appeared a few times. The genes are TRBV5-5 and TRBJ1-5, with D perhaps matching TRBD1 (6 bases). V was shortened by 2 bases and J by 1 base, with 7 bases between the two germline ends. The CDR3 is 14 amino acids. Germline values: CDR1 SGHKS, CDR2 YYEKEE (reference sequence). The CDR3 loop is CASSLTGSNQPQHF. The CDR3 bases are TGTGCCAGCAGCTTAACAGGGAGCAATCAGCCCCAGCATTTT. The variable domain in full, with the rest retrieved from reference TRBV5-5 and TRBJ1-5, is DAGVTQSPTHLIKTRGQQVTLRCSPISGHKSVSWYQQVLGQGPQFIFQYYEKEERGRGNFPDRFSARQFPNYSSELNVNALLLGDSALYLCASSLTGSNQPQHFGDGTRLSIL.

V is TRBV6-1 and J is TRBJ2-5; perhaps TRBD2 as D (6 bases). Germline CDR1 is MNHNS and CDR2 is SASEGT. Trimming took 3 bases from V and 4 from J, leaving 15 bases between them. CDR3 size: 15 residues. The CDR3 loop reads CASSDGAGAGETQYF. The CDR3 nucleotides read TGTGCCAGCAGTGATGGTGCAGGAGCGGGAGAGACCCAGTACTTC.

This clone was recorded once. The chain links TRBV11-2 to TRBJ1-1, with D unresolved. The CDR3 has 11 amino acids. With 3 bases removed from V and 5 bases from J, the gap between germline ends came to 4 bases. Germline-derived CDR1 and CDR2 are SGHAT and FQNNGV. The CDR3 is CASSLGTEAFF. The CDR3 nucleotides are TGTGCCAGCAGCTTGGGGACTGAAGCTTTCTTT.

V and J are TRBV6-6 and TRBJ2-7; 8 bases match TRBD2. This CDR3 spans 14 amino acids. Germline CDR1 is MNHNY and CDR2 is SVGAGI (reference sequence). V lost 1 base, J lost 5 bases, and 4 bases stayed unmatched. CDR3 loop: CASSYFATSDEQYF. CDR3 DNA sequence: TGTGCCAGCAGTTACTTTGCGACTAGCGACGAGCAGTACTTC.

V is TRBV10-2 and J is TRBJ2-1; 8 nucleotides agree with TRBD2. This CDR3 has 16 residues. V dropped 2 bases and J dropped 8; count of bases not matched to a gene: 11. Germline CDR1 reads WSHSY; CDR2 reads SAAADI. The CDR3 sequence: CASSEPQRTSIHEQFF. CDR3 nucleotide sequence: TGCGCCAGCAGTGAGCCACAGAGGACTAGCATCCATGAGCAGTTCTTC.

The V and J genes are TRBV18 and TRBJ2-3; tentatively, D is TRBD2 (5 bases). The ends were cut back, 6 bases at V and 3 bases at J, with 10 bases in the middle. Germline loops: CDR1 KGHSH, CDR2 LQKENI. This CDR3 is 13 amino acids long. The DNA of the CDR3 is TGTGCCAGCTCGCCCCGGAGGACAGATACGCAGTATTTT. Translation gives CASSPRRTDTQYF.

V usage is TRBV30 and J usage is TRBJ2-1, with 8 bases aligning to TRBD1. Trimming at V came to 4 bases and at J to 6 bases, leaving 17 bases not matched to a gene. This CDR3 has 17 amino acids. Germline CDR1 and CDR2: GTSNPN and SVGIG (reference sequence). The CDR3 here is CAWTSGQGYPGRNEQFF. CDR3 coding DNA: TGTGCCTGGACCTCAGGACAGGGATACCCCGGTCGCAATGAGCAGTTCTTC. The whole variable domain, filled in from reference TRBV30 and TRBJ2-1, reads SQTIHQWPATLVQPVGSPLSLECTVEGTSNPNLYWYRQAAGRGLQLLFYSVGIGQISSEVPQNLSASRPQDRQFILSSKKLLLSDSGFYLCAWTSGQGYPGRNEQFFGPGTRLTVL.

This rearrangement joins TRBV7-9 to TRBJ2-1; D ambiguous. The V end lost 1 base, the J end lost 7 bases, and 8 bases lay between the germline ends. The CDR3 runs to 13 residues. The germline V gene has CDR1 SEHNR and CDR2 FQNEAQ (reference sequence). The CDR3 DNA reads TGTGCCAGCAGCTTAGTCCGGTCAAATGAGCAGTTCTTC. This codes for CASSLVRSNEQFF.

The V call is TRBV29-1, the J call TRBJ2-7, with TRBD2 matching 10 bases. This CDR3 spans 16 amino acids. Germline CDR1 is SQVTM and CDR2 is ANQGSEA. The J segment lost 1 base and the V segment lost 3 bases, leaving 9 bases of the junction unmatched. The CDR3 region is CSVEKVGSGRSYEQYF. The CDR3 DNA follows: TGCAGCGTTGAGAAGGTCGGTAGCGGGAGGTCCTACGAGCAGTACTTC.

V gene TRBV6-6 combines with J gene TRBJ2-7; TRBD1 or TRBD2 may be the D gene (6 bases each). The CDR3 totals 14 residues. From germline, CDR1 is MNHNY and CDR2 SVGAGI (reference sequence). V lost 8 bases and J lost 7, with 21 bases in between. The CDR3 DNA reads as TGTGCCAGCCGACCCCCGGGGGCCCGAGGAGAGCAGTACTTC. As protein: CASRPPGARGEQYF.

The chain combines TRBV30 with TRBJ2-7, with unresolved D. Trimming stripped 3 bases from V and 5 bases from J, with 11 bases between. This CDR3 is built from 12 residues. Germline V CDR1 and CDR2: GTSNPN, SVGIG (reference sequence). The CDR3 sequence is CAWSRYRDEQYF. CDR3 DNA: TGTGCCTGGAGCAGATATAGGGACGAGCAGTACTTC.

The gene calls are TRBV12-5 and TRBJ2-2; D is uncertain. The CDR3 runs 15 residues. V was trimmed by 0 bases and J by 4 bases, leaving 9 bases between them. The germline V gene has CDR1 LGHNT and CDR2 FRNRAP. CDR3 loop: CASGLVASGTGELFF. CDR3 bases: TGTGCTAGTGGTTTGGTAGCCTCTGGCACCGGGGAGCTGTTTTTT.

On this clone itself: Other DNA sequences in this specimen translate into the identical CDR3. The chain links TRBV2 to TRBJ1-1; D uncertain. V was cut by 4 bases and J by 1 base, with 10 bases left in between. The germline V gene has CDR1 SNHLY and CDR2 FYNNEI. The CDR3 has 14 amino acids. CDR3 loop: CASSVRTRNTEAFF. For the CDR3, the DNA is TGTGCCAGCAGTGTCCGGACTAGGAACACTGAAGCTTTCTTT.

The chain couples TRBV7-9 to TRBJ1-1, with D uncertain. Per the germline V gene, CDR1 is SEHNR and CDR2 is FQNEAQ (reference sequence). Trimming pared 6 bases from V and 4 bases from J, leaving 12 bases between. This CDR3 has 13 amino acids. The CDR3 region has the DNA TGTGCCAGCAGGTTGGAGGGAGGCACTGAAGCTTTCTTT. Translating gives CASRLEGGTEAFF.

J is TRBJ2-2 and V is TRBV11-1; 7 bases align to TRBD2. V shed 1 base, J shed 7 bases, and the junction held 3 bases outside the gene matches. This CDR3 contains 14 residues. Germline CDR1 is SGHAT and CDR2 is FQDESV (reference sequence). As DNA, the CDR3 is TGTGCCAGCAGCTTAGTTTCGGGGGGCGGGGAGCTGTTTTTT. Protein sequence: CASSLVSGGGELFF.